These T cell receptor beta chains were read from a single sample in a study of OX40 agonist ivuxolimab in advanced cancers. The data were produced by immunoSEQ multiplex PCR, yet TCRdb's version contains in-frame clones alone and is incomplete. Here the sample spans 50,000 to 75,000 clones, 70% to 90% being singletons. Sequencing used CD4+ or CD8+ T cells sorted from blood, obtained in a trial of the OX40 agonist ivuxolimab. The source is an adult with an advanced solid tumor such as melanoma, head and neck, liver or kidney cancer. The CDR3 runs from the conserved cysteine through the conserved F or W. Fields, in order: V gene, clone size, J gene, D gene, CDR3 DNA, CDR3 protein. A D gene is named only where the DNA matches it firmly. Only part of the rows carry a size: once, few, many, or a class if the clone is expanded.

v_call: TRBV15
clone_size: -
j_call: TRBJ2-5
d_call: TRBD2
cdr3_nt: TGTGCCACCAGCAGAGATAAAGGGAGCGGGGAGGGGTCCAGAGAGACCCAGTACTTC
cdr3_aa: CATSRDKGSGEGSRETQYF

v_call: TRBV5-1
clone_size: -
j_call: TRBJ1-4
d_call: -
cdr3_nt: TGCGCCAGCAGCTTGGCCGGCGGACAGTTATTTTTT
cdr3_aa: CASSLAGGQLFF

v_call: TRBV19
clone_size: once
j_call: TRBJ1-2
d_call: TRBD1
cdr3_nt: TGTGCCAGTAGTATAGACCGGACAGGCCGGGGCTACACCTTC
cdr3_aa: CASSIDRTGRGYTF

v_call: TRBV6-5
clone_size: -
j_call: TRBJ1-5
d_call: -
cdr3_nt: TGTGCCAGCAGTTACGACAGCAATCAGCCCCAGCATTTT
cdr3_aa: CASSYDSNQPQHF

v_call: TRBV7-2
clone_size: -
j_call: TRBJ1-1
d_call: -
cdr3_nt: TGTGCCAGCAGCTTATTTTCAGGGACGGGGACTGAAGCTTTCTTT
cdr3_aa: CASSLFSGTGTEAFF

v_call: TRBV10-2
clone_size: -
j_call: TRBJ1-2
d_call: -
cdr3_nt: TGCGCCAGCAGCCTTATAGGGGACTTGAGCTATGGCTACACCTTC
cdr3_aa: CASSLIGDLSYGYTF

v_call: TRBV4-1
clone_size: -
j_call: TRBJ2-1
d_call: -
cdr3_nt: TGCGCCAGCAGCCGAAACCTTTACAGCGGGACAGATAATGAGCAGTTCTTC
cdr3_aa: CASSRNLYSGTDNEQFF

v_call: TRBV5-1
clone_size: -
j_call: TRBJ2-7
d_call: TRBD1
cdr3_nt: TGCGCCAGCAGCTTTACAGGGGCTACCTCCTACGAGCAGTACTTC
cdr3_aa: CASSFTGATSYEQYF

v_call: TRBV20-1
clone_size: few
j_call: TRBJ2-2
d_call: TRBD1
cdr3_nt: TGCAGTGCTAACAGGGGCGAGGAGCTGTTTTTT
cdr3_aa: CSANRGEELFF

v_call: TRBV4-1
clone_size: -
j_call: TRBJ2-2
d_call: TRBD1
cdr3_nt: TGCGCCAGCAAGGGATGGTGGACAGGGAAGAACACCGGGGAGCTGTTTTTT
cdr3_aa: CASKGWWTGKNTGELFF

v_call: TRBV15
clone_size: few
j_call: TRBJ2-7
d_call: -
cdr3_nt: TGTGCCACCAGCAGAGACGGGACTCGCTCCTACGAGCAGTACTTC
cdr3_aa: CATSRDGTRSYEQYF

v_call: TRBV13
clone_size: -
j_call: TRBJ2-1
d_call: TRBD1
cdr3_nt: TGTGCCACCCTAACCGGGACAGGGGGAAACAATGAGCAGTTCTTC
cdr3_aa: CATLTGTGGNNEQFF

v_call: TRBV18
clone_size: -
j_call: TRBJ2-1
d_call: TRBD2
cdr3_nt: TGTGCCAGCTCACCACCGCTAGCGGGAGGAACCTACAATGAGCAGTTCTTC
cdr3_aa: CASSPPLAGGTYNEQFF

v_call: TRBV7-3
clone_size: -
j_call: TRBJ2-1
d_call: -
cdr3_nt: TGTGCCAGCAGCTTACAGGGGGGTCGCAATGAGCAGTTCTTC
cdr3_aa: CASSLQGGRNEQFF

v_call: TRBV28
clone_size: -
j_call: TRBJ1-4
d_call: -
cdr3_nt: TGTGCCAGCAGTGGGACGTTCTCTGAAAAACTGTTTTTT
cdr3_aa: CASSGTFSEKLFF

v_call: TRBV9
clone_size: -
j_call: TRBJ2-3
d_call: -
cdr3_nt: TGTGCCAGCTCGCAGCTTTTTGGCGCAGATACGCAGTATTTT
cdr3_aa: CASSQLFGADTQYF

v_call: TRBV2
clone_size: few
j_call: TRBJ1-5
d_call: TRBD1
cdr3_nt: TGTGCCAGCAGTCCGGGACAGGGGATTAAGCAGCCCCAGCATTTT
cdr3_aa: CASSPGQGIKQPQHF

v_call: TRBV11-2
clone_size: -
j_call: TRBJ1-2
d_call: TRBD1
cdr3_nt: TGTGCCAGCAGCACCGGGACAGGAGGGGACTATGGCTACACCTTC
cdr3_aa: CASSTGTGGDYGYTF

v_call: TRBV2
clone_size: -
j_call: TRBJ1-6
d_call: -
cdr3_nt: TGTGCCAGCAGTGAGTCGGCCTATAATTCACCCCTCCACTTT
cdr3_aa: CASSESAYNSPLHF

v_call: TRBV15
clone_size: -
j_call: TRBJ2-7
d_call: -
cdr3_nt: TGTGCCACCAGCAGAGGGACGGTCCTATCCTACGAGCAGTACTTC
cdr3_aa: CATSRGTVLSYEQYF

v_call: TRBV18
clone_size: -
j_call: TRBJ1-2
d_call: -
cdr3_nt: TGTGCCAGCTCACCACCCCCGGGAATCTATGGCTACACCTTC
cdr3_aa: CASSPPPGIYGYTF

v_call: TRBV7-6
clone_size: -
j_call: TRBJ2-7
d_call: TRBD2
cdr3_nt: TGTGCCAGCAGCCCTGTGCTAGCGGGGACCTACGAGCAGTACTTC
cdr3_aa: CASSPVLAGTYEQYF

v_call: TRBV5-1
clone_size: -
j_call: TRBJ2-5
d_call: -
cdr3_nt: TGCGCCAGCAGCTTCTTGGGGGAAGAGACCCAGTACTTC
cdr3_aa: CASSFLGEETQYF

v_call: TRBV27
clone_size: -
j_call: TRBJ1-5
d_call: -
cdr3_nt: TGTGCCAGCAGTTTATCGTTTATGGGCAATCAGCCCCAGCATTTT
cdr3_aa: CASSLSFMGNQPQHF

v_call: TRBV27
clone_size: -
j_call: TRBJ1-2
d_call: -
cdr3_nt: TGTGCCAGCAGGGAAGGAGGGAGCATTAACTATGGCTACACCTTC
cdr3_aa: CASREGGSINYGYTF

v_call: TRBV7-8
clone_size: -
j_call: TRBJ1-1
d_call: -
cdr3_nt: TGTGCCAGCAGCCACCGGGCAGGGGCCGGACCTGAAGCTTTCTTT
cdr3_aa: CASSHRAGAGPEAFF

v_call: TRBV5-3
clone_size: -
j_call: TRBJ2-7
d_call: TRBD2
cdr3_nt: TGTGCCAGCAGCGGGACTAGCGGGGCTTTCGAGCAGTACTTC
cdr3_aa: CASSGTSGAFEQYF

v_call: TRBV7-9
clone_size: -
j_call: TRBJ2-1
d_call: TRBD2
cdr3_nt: TGTGCCAGCAGCTCCAGCGGGAGGGAGGACAATGAGCAGTTCTTC
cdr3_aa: CASSSSGREDNEQFF

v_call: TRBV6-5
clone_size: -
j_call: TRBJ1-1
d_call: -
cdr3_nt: TGTGCCAGCAGTTACGTGGACAGACCGAACACTGAAGCTTTCTTT
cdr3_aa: CASSYVDRPNTEAFF

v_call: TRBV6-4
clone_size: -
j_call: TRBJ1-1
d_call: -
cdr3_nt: TGTGCCAGCAGTGAGGAAGTGGGCACTGAAGCTTTCTTT
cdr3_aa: CASSEEVGTEAFF

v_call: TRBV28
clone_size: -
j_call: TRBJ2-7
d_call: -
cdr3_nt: TGTGCCAGCAGCACCACACCCTACGAGCAGTACTTC
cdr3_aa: CASSTTPYEQYF

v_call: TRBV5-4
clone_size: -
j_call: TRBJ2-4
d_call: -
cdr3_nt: TGTGCCAGCAGCTTGGCAGAATTAGGTCCCAAAAACATTCAGTACTTC
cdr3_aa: CASSLAELGPKNIQYF

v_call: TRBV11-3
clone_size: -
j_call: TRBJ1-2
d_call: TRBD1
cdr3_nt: TGTGCCAGCAGCTCGGTGGGCCGACAGGGGGATTTTGTGGGCTACACCTTC
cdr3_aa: CASSSVGRQGDFVGYTF

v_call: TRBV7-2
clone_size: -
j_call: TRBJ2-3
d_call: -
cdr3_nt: TGTGCCAGCAGCTTTAATCCCCCGGAGGTCACAGATACGCAGTATTTT
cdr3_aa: CASSFNPPEVTDTQYF

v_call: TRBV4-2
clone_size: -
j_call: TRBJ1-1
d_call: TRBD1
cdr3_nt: TGTGCCAGCAGCCGATCGGGACAGGGGAACACTGAAGCTTTCTTT
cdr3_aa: CASSRSGQGNTEAFF

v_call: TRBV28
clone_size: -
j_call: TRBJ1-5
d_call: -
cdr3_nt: TGTGCCAGCAGTTTGATCCAGGGGTATCAGCCCCAGCATTTT
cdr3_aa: CASSLIQGYQPQHF

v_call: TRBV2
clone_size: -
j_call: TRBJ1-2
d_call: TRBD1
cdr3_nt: TGTGCCAGCAAACAGGGGCCTAACTATGGCTACACCTTC
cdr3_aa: CASKQGPNYGYTF

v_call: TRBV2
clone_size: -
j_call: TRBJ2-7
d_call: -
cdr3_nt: TGTGCCAGCGGGCCATCTACGTACGAGCAGTACTTC
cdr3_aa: CASGPSTYEQYF

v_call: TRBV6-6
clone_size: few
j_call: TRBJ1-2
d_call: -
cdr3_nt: TGTGCCAGCAGTTACGGGGGCCAGACACGTAACTATGGCTACACCTTC
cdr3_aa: CASSYGGQTRNYGYTF

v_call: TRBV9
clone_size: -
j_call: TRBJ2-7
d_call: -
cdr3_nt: TGTGCCAGCAGCGTAAAGGCACCTACAAAAAAATACGAGCAGTACTTC
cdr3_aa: CASSVKAPTKKYEQYF

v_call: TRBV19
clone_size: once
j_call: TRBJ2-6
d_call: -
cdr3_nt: TGTGCCAGTAAGGGGGGAACTGGGGCCAACGTCCTGACTTTC
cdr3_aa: CASKGGTGANVLTF

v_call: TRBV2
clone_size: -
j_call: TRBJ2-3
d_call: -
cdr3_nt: TGTGCCAGCAGGGTCACAGATACGCAGTATTTT
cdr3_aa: CASRVTDTQYF

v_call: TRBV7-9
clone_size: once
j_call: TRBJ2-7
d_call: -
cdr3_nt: TGTGCCAGCAGCTTAGAGATTCTGTCGGGGGTCGAGCAGTACTTC
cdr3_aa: CASSLEILSGVEQYF

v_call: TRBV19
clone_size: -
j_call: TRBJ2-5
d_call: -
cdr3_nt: TGTGCCAGTAGTATAGGACCGATAGGGGCCCAGTACTTC
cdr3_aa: CASSIGPIGAQYF